Listed here is a single T cell receptor (beta chain). The assay was immunoSEQ multiplex PCR, and TCRdb's table has in-frame clones only and misses some. The sample gives about 300,000 clones, approximately 79% of which show up once; 10% is in the top ten. The sample originates from a study of shared clonotypes between healthy human individuals. Between the trimmed V and J ends, which lost 4 bases and 7 bases, there was a span of 19 bases. The CDR3 runs to 15 residues. From germline, CDR1 is ENHRY and CDR2 SYGVKD. Sequenced input: memory CD4+ T cells sorted from blood. The sample's subset: CD45RA-negative fraction. The sequence was obtained from a man aged 25-40 years in good health. The chain joins TRBV10-3 to TRBJ2-5; D assignment may be TRBD1 or TRBD2 (5 bases each). This CDR3 is CAISVEGPRLATQYF. The CDR3 DNA reads TGTGCCATCAGTGTTGAGGGGCCAAGGCTAGCGACCCAGTACTTC.